This T cell receptor beta chain was found in a study of blood T cell repertoires in COVID-19. Background on the study: There were acute and convalescent COVID-19 samples, and they came from the United States, Italy and Spain.

Adults between roughly 18 and 95 years of age took part from fewer than 30 US areas. This clone was detected only a few times. The CDR3 length is 14 residues. CDR1 is MNHEY, CDR2 SVGAGI, per germline. The V segment lost 2 bases and the J segment 6 bases; nucleotides outside the gene matches: 5. Measured with immunoSEQ multiplex PCR; TCRdb has only the in-frame clones, and not every one. The sample consists of 300,000 to 350,000 clones, 90% of them appearing once. The rearrangement links TRBV6-5 to TRBJ1-2; 8 bases align to TRBD1. Material for sequencing was PBMCs or T cells enriched from blood (not recorded which). The clonotype comes from a woman under 30 with acute COVID-19. DNA for the CDR3: TGTGCCAGCAGTTACACCCGACAGGGGAATGGCTACACCTTC. This sequence encodes CASSYTRQGNGYTF.